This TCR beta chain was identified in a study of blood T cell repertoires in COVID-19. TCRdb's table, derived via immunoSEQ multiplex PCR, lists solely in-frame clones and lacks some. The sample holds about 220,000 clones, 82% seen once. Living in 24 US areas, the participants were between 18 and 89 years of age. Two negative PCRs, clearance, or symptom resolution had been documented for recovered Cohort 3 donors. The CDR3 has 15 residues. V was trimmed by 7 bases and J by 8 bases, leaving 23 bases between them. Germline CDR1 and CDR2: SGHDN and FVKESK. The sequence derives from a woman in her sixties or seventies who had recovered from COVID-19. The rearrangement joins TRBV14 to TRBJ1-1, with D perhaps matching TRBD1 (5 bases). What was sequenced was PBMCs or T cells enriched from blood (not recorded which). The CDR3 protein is CASNLLGGGRREAFF. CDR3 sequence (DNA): TGTGCCAGCAACCTTCTGGGGGGAGGCCGCCGAGAAGCTTTCTTT.